This T cell receptor (beta chain) was identified in a study of immune heterogeneity within non-small cell lung tumors. CDR3 size: 16 residues. Germline V gene lookup returns CDR1 SGDLS and CDR2 YYNGEE. V lost 0 bases, J lost 2 bases, and 13 bases lay in between. The TCR beta CDR3 region was amplified by multiplex PCR employing 32 V and 13 J primers. TCRdb passed the multiplex PCR reads through MiXCR, listing each CDR3 protein once. The table includes over 30,000 distinct CDR3 sequences, 28% detected once. Study-wide results and limits: Each patient's tumor sites shared recurring identical dominant CDR3 beta clonotypes, and individual sites also carried their own high-frequency clones.

As to this clonotype: Antigen unknown.

Bulk tumor genomic DNA served as template, at around 600 ng per sample. Doctors removed several biopsies from each primary tumor during surgery, keeping them far apart. Undergoing curative surgery were patients whose non-small cell lung cancer was untreated and newly diagnosed. The sequencing input was lung tumor tissue. The clonotype was recovered from a man between 35 and 55 years old with non-small cell lung cancer. This chain links TRBV9 with TRBJ2-3; D gene uncertain. As DNA, the CDR3 is TGTGCCAGCAGCGTAGTAGGTGGCGTGGCCACAGATACGCAGTATTTT. Its protein product is CASSVVGGVATDTQYF.